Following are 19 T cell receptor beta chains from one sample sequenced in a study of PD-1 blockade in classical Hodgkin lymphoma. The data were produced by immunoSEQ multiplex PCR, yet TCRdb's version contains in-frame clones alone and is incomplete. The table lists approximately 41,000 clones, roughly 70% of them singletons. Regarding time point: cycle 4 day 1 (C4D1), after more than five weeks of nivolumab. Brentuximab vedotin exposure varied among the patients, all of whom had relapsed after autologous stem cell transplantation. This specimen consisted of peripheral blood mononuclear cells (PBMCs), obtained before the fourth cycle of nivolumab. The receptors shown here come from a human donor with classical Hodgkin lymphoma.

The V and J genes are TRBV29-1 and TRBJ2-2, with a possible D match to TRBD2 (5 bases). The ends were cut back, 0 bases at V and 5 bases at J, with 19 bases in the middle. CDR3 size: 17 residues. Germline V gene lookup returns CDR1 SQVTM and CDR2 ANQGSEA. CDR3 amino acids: CSVEDIPRLTGTGELFF. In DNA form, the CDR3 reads TGCAGCGTTGAAGATATACCCCGTCTTACGGGAACCGGGGAGCTGTTTTTT.

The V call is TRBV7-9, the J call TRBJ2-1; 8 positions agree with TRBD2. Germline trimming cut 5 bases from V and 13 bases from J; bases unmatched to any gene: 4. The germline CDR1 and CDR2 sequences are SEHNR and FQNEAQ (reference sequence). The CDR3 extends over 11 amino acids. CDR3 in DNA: TGTGCCAGCAGCGTGGGACTAGAACAGTTCTTC. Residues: CASSVGLEQFF.

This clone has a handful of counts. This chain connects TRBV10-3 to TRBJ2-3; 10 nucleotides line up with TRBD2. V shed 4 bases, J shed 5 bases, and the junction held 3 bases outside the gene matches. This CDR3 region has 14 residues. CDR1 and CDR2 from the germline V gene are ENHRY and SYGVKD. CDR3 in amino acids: CAISASGSRDTQYF. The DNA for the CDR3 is TGTGCCATCAGTGCTAGCGGGAGTAGAGATACGCAGTATTTT.

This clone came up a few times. DNA for the CDR3: TGTGCCTGGAGAGGCAAGGCTAGCGGGGGGTCATTCCAAGAGACCCAGTACTTC. It encodes CAWRGKASGGSFQETQYF. This sequence joins TRBV30 and TRBJ2-5; 11 bases fit TRBD2. The CDR3 extends over 18 amino acids. Germline V gene sequence: CDR1 GTSNPN, CDR2 SVGIG (reference sequence). The junction had 13 bases not matched to a gene; V was cut back by 3 bases and J by 1 base.

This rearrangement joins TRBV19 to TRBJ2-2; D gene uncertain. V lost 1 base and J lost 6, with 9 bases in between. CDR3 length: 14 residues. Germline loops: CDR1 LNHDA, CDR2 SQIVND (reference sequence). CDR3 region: CASSIGTESGELFF. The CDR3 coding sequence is TGTGCCAGTAGTATAGGGACCGAGTCCGGGGAGCTGTTTTTT.

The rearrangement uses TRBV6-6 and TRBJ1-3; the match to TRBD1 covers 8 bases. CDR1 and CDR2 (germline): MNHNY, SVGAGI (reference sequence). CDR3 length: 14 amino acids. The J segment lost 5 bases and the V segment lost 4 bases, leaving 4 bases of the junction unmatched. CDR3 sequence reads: CASSSTGDRNTIYF. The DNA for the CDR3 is TGTGCCAGCAGTTCGACAGGGGACAGAAACACCATATATTTT.

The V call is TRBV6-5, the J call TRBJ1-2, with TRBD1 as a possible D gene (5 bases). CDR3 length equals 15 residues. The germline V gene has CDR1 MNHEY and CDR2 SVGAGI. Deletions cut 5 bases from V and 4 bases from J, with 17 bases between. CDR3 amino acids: CASSKTRAGVYGYTF. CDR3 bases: TGTGCCAGCAGTAAAACCAGGGCTGGCGTCTATGGCTACACCTTC.

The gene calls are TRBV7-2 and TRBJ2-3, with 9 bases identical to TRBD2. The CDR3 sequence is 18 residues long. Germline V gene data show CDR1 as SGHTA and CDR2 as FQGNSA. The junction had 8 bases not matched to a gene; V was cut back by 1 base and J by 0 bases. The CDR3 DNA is TGTGCCAGCAGCTTAGTGATGCTAGCGGGACCTAGCACAGATACGCAGTATTTT. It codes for CASSLVMLAGPSTDTQYF.

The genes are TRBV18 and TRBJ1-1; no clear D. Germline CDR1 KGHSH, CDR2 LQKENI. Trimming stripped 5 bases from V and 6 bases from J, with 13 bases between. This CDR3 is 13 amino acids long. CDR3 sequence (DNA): TGTGCCAGCTCATCGATGGAGGGCCCTGAAGCTTTCTTT. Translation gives CASSSMEGPEAFF.

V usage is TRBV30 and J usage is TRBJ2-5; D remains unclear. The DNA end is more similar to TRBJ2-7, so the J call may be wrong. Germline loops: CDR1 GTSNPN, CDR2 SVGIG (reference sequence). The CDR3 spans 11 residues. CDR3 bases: TGTGCCTGGAGCACTCTAGACGAGCAGTACTTC. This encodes CAWSTLDEQYF.

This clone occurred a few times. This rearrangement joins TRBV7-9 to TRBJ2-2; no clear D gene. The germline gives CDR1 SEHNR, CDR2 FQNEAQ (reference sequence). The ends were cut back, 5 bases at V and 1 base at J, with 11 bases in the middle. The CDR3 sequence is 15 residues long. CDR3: CASSQYGLNTGELFF. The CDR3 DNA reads TGTGCCAGCAGCCAATATGGTCTGAACACCGGGGAGCTGTTTTTT.

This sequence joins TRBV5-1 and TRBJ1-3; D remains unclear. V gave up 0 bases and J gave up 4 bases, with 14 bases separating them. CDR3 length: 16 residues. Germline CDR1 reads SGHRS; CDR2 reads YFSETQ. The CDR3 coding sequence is TGCGCCAGCAGCTTGGAAGCCGGCTTGGCGGGAAACACCATATATTTT. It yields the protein CASSLEAGLAGNTIYF. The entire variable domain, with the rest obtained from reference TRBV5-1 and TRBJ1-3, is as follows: KAGVTQTPRYLIKTRGQQVTLSCSPISGHRSVSWYQQTPGQGLQFLFEYFSETQRNKGNFPGRFSGRQFSNSRSEMNVSTLELGDSALYLCASSLEAGLAGNTIYFGEGSWLTVV.

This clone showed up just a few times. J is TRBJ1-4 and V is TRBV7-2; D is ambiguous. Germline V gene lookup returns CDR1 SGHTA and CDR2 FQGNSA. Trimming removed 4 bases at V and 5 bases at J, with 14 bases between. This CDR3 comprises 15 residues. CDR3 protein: CASSSNLGTNEKLFF. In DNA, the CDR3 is TGTGCCAGCAGCTCCAACCTGGGTACGAATGAAAAACTGTTTTTT.

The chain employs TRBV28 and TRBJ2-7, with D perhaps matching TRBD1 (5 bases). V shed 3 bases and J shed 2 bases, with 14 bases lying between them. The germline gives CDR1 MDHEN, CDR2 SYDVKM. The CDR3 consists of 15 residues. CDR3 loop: CASSFTRQYPYEQYF. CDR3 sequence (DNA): TGTGCCAGCAGTTTTACCCGACAGTACCCCTACGAGCAGTACTTC.

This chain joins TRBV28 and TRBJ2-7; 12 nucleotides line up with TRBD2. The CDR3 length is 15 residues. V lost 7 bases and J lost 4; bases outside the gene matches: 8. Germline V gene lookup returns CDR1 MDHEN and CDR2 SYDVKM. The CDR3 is CASTELAGGRYEQYF. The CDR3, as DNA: TGTGCCAGCACCGAACTAGCGGGGGGCAGGTACGAGCAGTACTTC.

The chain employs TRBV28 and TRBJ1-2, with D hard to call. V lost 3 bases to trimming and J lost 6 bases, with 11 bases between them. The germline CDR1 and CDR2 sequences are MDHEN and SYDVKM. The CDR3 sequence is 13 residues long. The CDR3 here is CASSLAGRDGYTF. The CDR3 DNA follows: TGTGCCAGCAGTTTGGCCGGGAGGGATGGCTACACCTTC.

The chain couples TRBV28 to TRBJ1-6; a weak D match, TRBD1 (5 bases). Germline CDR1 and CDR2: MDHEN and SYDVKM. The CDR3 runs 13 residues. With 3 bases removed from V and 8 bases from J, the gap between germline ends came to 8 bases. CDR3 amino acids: CASSLVGDSPLHF. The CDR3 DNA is TGTGCCAGCAGTTTGGTGGGGGATTCACCCCTCCACTTT. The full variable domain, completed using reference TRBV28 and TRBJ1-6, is DVKVTQSSRYLVKRTGEKVFLECVQDMDHENMFWYRQDPGLGLRLIYFSYDVKMKEKGDIPEGYSVSREKKERFSLILESASTNQTSMYLCASSLVGDSPLHFGNGTRLTVT.

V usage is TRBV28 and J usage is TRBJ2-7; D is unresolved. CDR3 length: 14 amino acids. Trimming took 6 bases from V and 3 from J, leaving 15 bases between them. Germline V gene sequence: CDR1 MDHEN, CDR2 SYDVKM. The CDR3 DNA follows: TGTGCCAGCAGACCGACATCGTCCCTCTACGAGCAGTACTTC. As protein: CASRPTSSLYEQYF.

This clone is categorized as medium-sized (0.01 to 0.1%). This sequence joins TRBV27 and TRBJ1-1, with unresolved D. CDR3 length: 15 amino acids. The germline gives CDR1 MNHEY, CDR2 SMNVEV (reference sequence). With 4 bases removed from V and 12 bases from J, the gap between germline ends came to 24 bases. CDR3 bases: TGTGCCAGCAGTTCTTCCCCCCTTTCGGGCAGGCTTCCTTTCTTT. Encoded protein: CASSSSPLSGRLPFF.